Following are 11 T cell receptor beta chains from one sample sequenced in a study of B cell selection in AIRE deficiency. The sorted conventional CD4 T cells were gated as CD4+CD127+. The data were produced by immunoSEQ multiplex PCR, yet TCRdb's version contains in-frame clones alone and is incomplete. Of under 30,000 clones listed, around 97% are singletons. Sequencing input: CD4+CD127+ conventional T cells sorted from PBMCs. Source of these receptors: a human donor in good health.

V gene TRBV28 combines with J gene TRBJ2-7; D is ambiguous. Trimming shortened V by 7 bases and J by 0 bases, and 13 bases separated the two germline ends. The CDR3 contains 14 residues. Germline V CDR1 and CDR2: MDHEN, SYDVKM. The CDR3 coding sequence is TGTGCCAGCACCGCTAGAAAAAGCTCCTACGAGCAGTACTTC. Encoded protein: CASTARKSSYEQYF.

The V and J genes are TRBV7-3 and TRBJ1-2; D is perhaps TRBD1 (5 bases). V lost 5 bases to trimming and J lost 3 bases, with 16 bases between them. The germline V gene encodes CDR1 SGHTA and CDR2 FQGTGA. The CDR3 is made up of 15 amino acids. This chain's CDR3 is CASSPNRDGYYGYTF. CDR3 DNA sequence: TGTGCCAGCAGCCCAAACCGGGACGGCTACTATGGCTACACCTTC. Full variable domain (rest looked up from reference TRBV7-3 and TRBJ1-2): GAGVSQTPSNKVTEKGKYVELRCDPISGHTALYWYRQSLGQGPEFLIYFQGTGAADDSGLPNDRFFAVRPEGSVSTLKIQRTERGDSAVYLCASSPNRDGYYGYTFGSGTRLTVV.

The V call is TRBV19, the J call TRBJ1-5; D gene ambiguous. Germline loops: CDR1 LNHDA, CDR2 SQIVND (reference sequence). V lost 6 bases and J lost 11, with 17 bases in between. The CDR3 sequence is 13 residues long. The CDR3 is CASRAPGPFTQHF. The CDR3 bases are TGTGCCAGTAGGGCCCCTGGTCCTTTTACCCAGCATTTT.

This chain joins TRBV18 and TRBJ2-7; TRBD1 is a possible D gene (6 bases). The CDR3 loop spans 13 amino acids. Trimming shortened V by 2 bases and J by 5 bases, and 10 bases separated the two germline ends. The germline CDR1 and CDR2 sequences are KGHSH and LQKENI. CDR3 amino acids: CASSPSRQDEQYF. The CDR3 DNA reads TGTGCCAGCTCACCATCGAGACAGGACGAGCAGTACTTC. Complete variable domain (other parts from reference TRBV18 and TRBJ2-7): NAGVMQNPRHLVRRRGQEARLRCSPMKGHSHVYWYRQLPEEGLKFMVYLQKENIIDESGMPKERFSAEFPKEGPSILRIQQVVRGDSAAYFCASSPSRQDEQYFGPGTRLTVT.

This CDR3 reads CASSPGGRAYEQYF. The CDR3 DNA follows: TGTGCCAGCAGCCCAGGGGGTAGGGCCTACGAGCAGTACTTC. The rearrangement joins TRBV11-3 to TRBJ2-7; 7 nucleotides line up with TRBD1. Germline CDR1 is SGHNT and CDR2 is YENEEA. Losses at the gene ends were 5 bases for V and 2 bases for J; bases not matched to a gene: 6. The CDR3 covers 14 residues.

This clone was seen only once. The V and J genes are TRBV11-3 and TRBJ2-3, with D unresolved. Per the germline V gene, CDR1 is SGHNT and CDR2 is YENEEA. This CDR3 is 14 amino acids long. V was shortened by 5 bases and J by 5 bases, with 14 bases between the two germline ends. DNA of the CDR3: TGTGCCAGCAGCCCCACGACCCGAAGAGATACGCAGTATTTT. Protein sequence: CASSPTTRRDTQYF. Combining the CDR3 with reference TRBV11-3 and TRBJ2-3 gives the whole variable domain EAGVVQSPRYKIIEKKQPVAFWCNPISGHNTLYWYLQNLGQGPELLIRYENEEAVDDSQLPKDRFSAERLKGVDSTLKIQPAELGDSAVYLCASSPTTRRDTQYFGPGTRLTVL.

This clone has more than one count but fewer than ten. The chain's CDR3 is CASSAGTANQPQHF. The CDR3 region has the DNA TGTGCCAGTAGTGCTGGGACAGCTAATCAGCCCCAGCATTTT. The chain carries TRBV19 and TRBJ1-5, with 7 bases aligning to TRBD1. Losses at the gene ends were 5 bases for V and 4 bases for J; bases not matched to a gene: 5. The CDR3 runs to 14 residues. CDR1 is LNHDA and CDR2 is SQIVND in the germline V gene (reference sequence). Full variable domain (outside the CDR3, taken from reference TRBV19 and TRBJ1-5): DGGITQSPKYLFRKEGQNVTLSCEQNLNHDAMYWYRQDPGQGLRLIYYSQIVNDFQKGDIAEGYSVSREKKESFPLTVTSAQKNPTAFYLCASSAGTANQPQHFGDGTRLSIL.

This chain links TRBV5-1 with TRBJ2-3; tentative D call: TRBD2 (6 bases). Trimming cost V 4 bases and J 1 base, with 16 bases left between them. The CDR3 has 16 amino acids. Per germline, CDR1 SGHRS and CDR2 YFSETQ. CDR3 amino acids: CASSRDFQRGTDTQYF. CDR3 coding DNA: TGCGCCAGCAGCCGGGACTTTCAGCGGGGCACAGATACGCAGTATTTT.

The chain uses TRBV5-8 and TRBJ1-4; 9 bases are a match to TRBD1. The CDR3 is made up of 13 amino acids. Trimming removed 5 bases from V and 10 bases from J; junction bases left unmatched: 6. Germline V gene sequence: CDR1 SGHTS, CDR2 YDEGEE. The CDR3 region is CASSRTGEAKLFF. The CDR3 DNA follows: TGTGCCAGCAGTCGGACAGGGGAGGCAAAACTGTTTTTT.

CDR3 sequence reads: CASSKDRGQETQYF. The CDR3 region has the DNA TGTGCCAGCAGCAAGGACAGGGGCCAAGAGACCCAGTACTTC. This chain links TRBV6-1 with TRBJ2-5, with 9 bases lining up with TRBD1. Trimming removed 6 bases from V and 1 base from J; junction bases left unmatched: 3. The germline gives CDR1 MNHNS, CDR2 SASEGT. The CDR3 is 14 amino acids.

This chain's CDR3 is CASSYQLAGTYEQYF. DNA for the CDR3: TGTGCCAGCAGTTACCAACTAGCGGGGACGTACGAGCAGTACTTC. V and J are TRBV28 and TRBJ2-7; 10 bases align to TRBD2. Per germline, CDR1 MDHEN and CDR2 SYDVKM. Losses at the gene ends were 4 bases for V and 4 bases for J; bases not matched to a gene: 7. The CDR3 has 15 amino acids.